This TCR beta chain was found in a study of blood T cell repertoires in COVID-19. About the research overall: Some COVID-19 samples were acute and others convalescent; all came from the United States, Italy and Spain.

The CDR3 totals 16 residues. V gave up 0 bases and J gave up 5 bases; unmatched junction bases: 9. Germline V gene lookup returns CDR1 SGHRS and CDR2 YFSETQ. In terms of age and location, participants ranged from roughly 18 to 90 years and lived in under 30 US areas. The sample holds a few counts of this clone. Other DNA sequences in the sample encode the same CDR3. Clones were sequenced by immunoSEQ multiplex PCR, and TCRdb holds only the in-frame ones, with some missing. The table records some 500,000 clones, roughly 90% of them present only once. The sequence derives from a woman between 40 and 50 years old who had recovered from COVID-19. The specimen sequenced was PBMCs or T cells enriched from blood (not recorded which). The gene calls are TRBV5-1 and TRBJ2-7, with 9 bases lining up with TRBD1. In DNA, the CDR3 is TGCGCCAGCAGCTTGGCCTACGGACAGGGGCTCAACGAGCAGTACTTC. As protein: CASSLAYGQGLNEQYF.